This T cell receptor (beta chain) originates from a study of CD8+CD57+ T cells in acquired aplastic anemia. This CDR3 spans 17 amino acids. V lost 4 bases to trimming and J lost 5 bases; unmatched junction nucleotides: 12. Germline loops: CDR1 SGHTA, CDR2 FQGNSA. Flow cytometry had shown expanded CD8+CD57+ cells in the patients chosen for sequencing. For CDR3 and TCR beta VDJ profiling, genomic DNA was the template used. A single record per CDR3 protein comes from TCRdb applying MiXCR to the reads. Among some 170,000 distinct CDR3 sequences listed, about 70% were seen once. The source is a human donor with aplastic anemia. Sequencing was performed on sorted CD4+, CD8+, or CD8+CD57+ T cells (not recorded which) from PBMCs. The gene calls are TRBV7-2 and TRBJ2-5, with 11 bases identical to TRBD2. CDR3 DNA sequence: TGTGCCAGCAGCTCACCGCCTAGCGGGAGGTTCCAGGAGACCCAGTACTTC. This encodes CASSSPPSGRFQETQYF.